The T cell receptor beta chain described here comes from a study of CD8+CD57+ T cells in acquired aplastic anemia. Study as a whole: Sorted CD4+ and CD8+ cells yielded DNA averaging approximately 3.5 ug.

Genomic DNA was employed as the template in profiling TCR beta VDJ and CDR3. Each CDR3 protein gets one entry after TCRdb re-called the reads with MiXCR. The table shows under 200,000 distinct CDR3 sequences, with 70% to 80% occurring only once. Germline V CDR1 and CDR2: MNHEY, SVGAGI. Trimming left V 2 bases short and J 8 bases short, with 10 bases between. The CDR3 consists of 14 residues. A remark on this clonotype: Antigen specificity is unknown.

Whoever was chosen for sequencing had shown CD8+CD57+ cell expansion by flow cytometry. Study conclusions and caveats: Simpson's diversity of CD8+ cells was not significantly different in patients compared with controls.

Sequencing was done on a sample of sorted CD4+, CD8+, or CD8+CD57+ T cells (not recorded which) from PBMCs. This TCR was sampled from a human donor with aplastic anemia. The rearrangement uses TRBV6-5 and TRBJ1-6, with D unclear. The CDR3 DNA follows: TGTGCCAGCAGTTACCGGCAGGAGTATTCACCCCTCCACTTT. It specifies CASSYRQEYSPLHF.